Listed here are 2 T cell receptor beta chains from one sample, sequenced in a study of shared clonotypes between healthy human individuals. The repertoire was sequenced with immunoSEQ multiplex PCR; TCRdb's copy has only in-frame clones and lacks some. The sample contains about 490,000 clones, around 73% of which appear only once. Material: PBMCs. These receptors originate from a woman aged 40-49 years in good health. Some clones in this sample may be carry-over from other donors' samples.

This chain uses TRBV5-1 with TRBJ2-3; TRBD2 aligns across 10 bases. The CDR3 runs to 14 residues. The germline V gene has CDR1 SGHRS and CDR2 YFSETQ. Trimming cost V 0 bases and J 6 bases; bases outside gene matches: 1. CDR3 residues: CASSLEGLADTQYF. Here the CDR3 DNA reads TGCGCCAGCAGCTTGGAGGGACTAGCGGATACGCAGTATTTT. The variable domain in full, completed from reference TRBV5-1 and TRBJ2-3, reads KAGVTQTPRYLIKTRGQQVTLSCSPISGHRSVSWYQQTPGQGLQFLFEYFSETQRNKGNFPGRFSGRQFSNSRSEMNVSTLELGDSALYLCASSLEGLADTQYFGPGTRLTVL.

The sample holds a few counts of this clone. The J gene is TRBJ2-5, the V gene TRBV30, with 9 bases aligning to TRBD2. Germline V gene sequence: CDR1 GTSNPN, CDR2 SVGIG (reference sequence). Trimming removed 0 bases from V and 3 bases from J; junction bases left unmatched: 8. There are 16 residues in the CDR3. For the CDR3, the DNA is TGTGCCTGGAGTGTGGGACTAGCTGAAGGGGAAGAGACCCAGTACTTC. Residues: CAWSVGLAEGEETQYF.